The clone carrying this T cell receptor beta chain was detected a few times. Antigen unknown. CDR3 length equals 16 residues. Trimming cost V 0 bases and J 8 bases; bases outside gene matches: 7. CDR1 KGHSH and CDR2 LQKENI come from the germline V gene. This specimen belongs to a study of beta chain features in type 1 diabetes. Points from the study as a whole: People with Type 1 diabetes carried modestly yet significantly shorter TCRB CDR3s in all four CD4+ subsets.

Every isolated RNA sample was fully reverse transcribed, so sequencing captured expressed TCRB transcripts. TCRdb's copy holds only in-frame clones and misses some; the assay was immunoSEQ multiplex PCR. The repertoire has approximately 40,000 clones, roughly 45% of them found once; the top ten carry over 0.2%. The chain uses TRBV18 and TRBJ2-4; TRBD1 agrees at 10 bases. The sample taken for sequencing was stem cell memory CD4+ T cells from blood. The receptor comes from a young woman in good health. CDR3 in DNA: TGTGCCAGCTCACCACCGGGACAGGGGCACGTTGACATTCAGTACTTC. This translates into CASSPPGQGHVDIQYF.